The 27 T cell receptor beta chains below all came from one sample that was sequenced in a study of cytomegalovirus exposure and HLA in healthy donors (dated by TCRdb to about 2017). Preparation of the library involved the immunoSEQ multiplex PCR assay. For the multiplex PCR, a mixture combining 60 forward primers for TCR Vbeta segments and 13 reverse primers for TCR Jbeta segments was used. In its TCRdb copy, this immuneACCESS table keeps in-frame sequences only and misses some clones. Where compared with another copy, unresolved V genes explain less than half of these, and the others have no known cause. Present in this sample are more than 85,000 clones, less than 90% of which were seen just once. 2.5% to 3% of the sample goes to the ten largest clones. Sequencing was carried out using PBMCs. These receptors were taken from a man between 35 and 55 years old in good health and CMV-seronegative.

The CDR3 DNA is TGTGCCAGCAGCGTAGGGCGGGGGGGCAAAGAGACCCAGTACTTC. It specifies CASSVGRGGKETQYF. The chain combines TRBV9 with TRBJ2-5; TRBD2 aligns across 9 bases. Germline CDR1 is SGDLS and CDR2 is YYNGEE. Trimming at V came to 0 bases and at J to 3 bases, leaving 3 bases not matched to a gene. The CDR3 runs to 15 residues.

The chain links TRBV30 to TRBJ2-7, with 7 bases lining up with TRBD1. The CDR3 is 17 residues long. CDR1 and CDR2 from the germline V gene are GTSNPN and SVGIG (reference sequence). With 3 bases clipped from V and 6 bases from J, the junction kept 20 bases outside the gene matches. The CDR3 loop is CAWSDRDSSYRRSEQYF. In nucleotides, the CDR3 is TGTGCCTGGAGCGACCGGGACAGCTCTTACCGTCGTAGCGAGCAGTACTTC.

The chain has TRBV6-5 and TRBJ2-7, with 10 nucleotides matching TRBD1. Trimming removed 6 bases from V and 5 bases from J; junction bases left unmatched: 10. The CDR3 consists of 15 residues. Germline V gives CDR1 MNHEY, CDR2 SVGAGI. Written as DNA, the CDR3 is TGTGCCAGCAGGCCGGGACAGGGGATCTGGGACGAGCAGTACTTC. Its protein product is CASRPGQGIWDEQYF.

This CDR3 reads CASSLVGRGNTGELFF. The CDR3 nucleotides are TGCGCCAGCAGCTTGGTTGGCAGGGGCAACACCGGGGAGCTGTTTTTT. The rearrangement uses TRBV5-1 and TRBJ2-2; tentatively, D is TRBD1 (6 bases). Germline V CDR1 and CDR2: SGHRS, YFSETQ. V was clipped by 0 bases and J by 2 bases, with 11 bases between them. The CDR3 extends over 16 amino acids.

This chain connects TRBV18 to TRBJ1-5; D unclear. Per germline, CDR1 KGHSH and CDR2 LQKENI. Trimming pared 1 base from V and 6 bases from J, leaving 10 bases between. The CDR3 is 14 residues long. This CDR3 is CASSPQEDGQPQHF. CDR3 coding DNA: TGTGCCAGCTCACCACAGGAGGATGGTCAGCCCCAGCATTTT.

The V call is TRBV2, the J call TRBJ1-6; 8 bases are shared with TRBD1. Germline CDR1 and CDR2: SNHLY and FYNNEI. The CDR3 covers 14 residues. V was pared by 4 bases and J by 4 bases, with 0 bases of the junction left unmatched. The CDR3 here is CASSGDRYNSPLHF. The CDR3 DNA is TGTGCCAGCAGTGGGGACAGGTATAATTCACCCCTCCACTTT.

The chain recombines TRBV19 with TRBJ2-7, with a tentative D call TRBD2 (5 bases). This CDR3 is built from 15 residues. V was pared by 0 bases and J by 5 bases, with 14 bases between. Germline-derived CDR1 and CDR2 are LNHDA and SQIVND (reference sequence). The CDR3 nucleotides are TGTGCCAGTAGTATAGATTATAGCAGGACTCACGAGCAGTACTTC. This sequence encodes CASSIDYSRTHEQYF.

This chain joins TRBV2 and TRBJ1-1; D gene unclear. Looked up from germline, CDR1 is SNHLY and CDR2 is FYNNEI. V was clipped by 6 bases and J by 1 base, with 9 bases between them. CDR3 size: 13 residues. The DNA of the CDR3 is TGTGCCAGCAGGTTTGAGGGGAACACTGAAGCTTTCTTT. This sequence encodes CASRFEGNTEAFF.

The gene calls are TRBV6-4 and TRBJ1-1; 11 nucleotides match TRBD1. Germline-derived CDR1 and CDR2 are MRHNA and SNTAGT. CDR3 length: 13 residues. With V trimmed by 5 bases and J by 8 bases, 4 bases remained unmatched. The CDR3, as DNA: TGTGCCAGCAGTCCTCGGACAGGGGGCGAAGCTTTCTTT. Amino acids: CASSPRTGGEAFF.

The chain couples TRBV6-1 to TRBJ2-1, with D perhaps matching TRBD2 (6 bases). There are 17 residues in the CDR3. Trimming pared 4 bases from V and 4 bases from J, leaving 20 bases between. Germline values: CDR1 MNHNS, CDR2 SASEGT. In DNA, the CDR3 is TGTGCCAGCAGTGTCACTTGGGGGGATCCACTATACAATGAGCAGTTCTTC. This codes for CASSVTWGDPLYNEQFF.

This clone turned up a few times. The chain joins TRBV18 to TRBJ1-3; 8 bases align to TRBD1. J gave up 1 base and V 6 bases, and 8 bases lay outside the gene matches. The CDR3 contains 16 residues. CDR1 is KGHSH and CDR2 is LQKENI in the germline V gene. The CDR3, as DNA: TGTGCCAGCTCGGGATTTCAGGGGGCTTCTGGAAACACCATATATTTT. The encoded protein is CASSGFQGASGNTIYF.

V is TRBV11-1 and J is TRBJ1-1, with 10 bases identical to TRBD1. The ends lost 2 bases at V and 11 bases at J; junction bases unmatched: 11. Looked up from germline, CDR1 is SGHAT and CDR2 is FQDESV (reference sequence). The CDR3 extends over 15 amino acids. The CDR3 DNA reads as TGTGCCAGCAGCTTAACCGGACAGGGGGTCGGGAGCGCTTTCTTT. Translated: CASSLTGQGVGSAFF.

As concerns this clone: Germline is not matched at one junction end, which may reflect a read error. The chain recombines TRBV30 with TRBJ1-1, with a tentative D call TRBD1 (6 bases). The CDR3 is 13 amino acids. Germline lookup yields CDR1 GTSNPN and CDR2 SVGIG (reference sequence). CDR3 in amino acids: CARVTGTMTYHHF. CDR3 DNA sequence: TGTGCCCGAGTCACAGGGACCATGACGTATCACCACTTT.

J is TRBJ2-7 and V is TRBV9; TRBD1 aligns across 8 bases. Germline trimming cut 2 bases from V and 4 bases from J; bases unmatched to any gene: 20. Germline V gene lookup returns CDR1 SGDLS and CDR2 YYNGEE. The CDR3 sequence is 19 residues long. The CDR3 sequence: CASSVGPWDSGTGGYEQYF. As DNA, the CDR3 is TGTGCCAGCAGCGTTGGTCCTTGGGATTCGGGGACAGGAGGGTACGAGCAGTACTTC.

This clone was observed a few times. The chain has TRBV5-4 and TRBJ2-5; TRBD1 agrees at 9 bases. The CDR3 runs 18 residues. V lost 4 bases, J lost 5 bases, and 18 bases stayed unmatched. Germline V gene lookup returns CDR1 SGHNT and CDR2 YYREEE (reference sequence). The CDR3 loop reads CASSRAGIPLTGGETQYF. Here the CDR3 DNA reads TGTGCCAGCAGCCGGGCTGGCATACCATTGACAGGGGGGGAGACCCAGTACTTC.

The CDR3 sequence: CASSSRQGSPLHF. In DNA, the CDR3 is TGTGCCAGCAGTTCCAGACAGGGTTCACCCCTCCACTTT. V is TRBV7-3 and J is TRBJ1-6, with 7 nucleotides matching TRBD1. Germline V gives CDR1 SGHTA, CDR2 FQGTGA. Unmatched junction bases numbered 5, after V lost 6 bases and J lost 9 bases. The CDR3 extends over 13 amino acids. Based on the CDR3 plus reference TRBV7-3 and TRBJ1-6, the full variable domain is GAGVSQTPSNKVTEKGKYVELRCDPISGHTALYWYRQSLGQGPEFLIYFQGTGAADDSGLPNDRFFAVRPEGSVSTLKIQRTERGDSAVYLCASSSRQGSPLHFGNGTRLTVT.

J is TRBJ2-7 and V is TRBV9; weak D call: TRBD1 (8 bases). Germline-derived CDR1 and CDR2 are SGDLS and YYNGEE. This CDR3 region has 12 residues. Deletions cut 4 bases from V and 7 bases from J, with 12 bases between. The CDR3 here is CASSLQGGEQYF. DNA of the CDR3: TGTGCCAGCAGCCTACAGGGGGGGGAGCAGTACTTC.

This clone was recorded once. The chain recombines TRBV9 with TRBJ2-2, with TRBD1 as a possible D gene (5 bases). The V and J ends lost 8 bases and 2 bases respectively, with 16 bases between them. CDR3 length equals 15 residues. Germline values: CDR1 SGDLS, CDR2 YYNGEE. The CDR3 nucleotides are TGTGCCAGATGGGGCACTACACCAAACACCGGGGAGCTGTTTTTT. Amino acid sequence: CARWGTTPNTGELFF.

This chain links TRBV18 with TRBJ1-3, with D hard to call. V was cut by 0 bases and J by 11 bases, with 11 bases left in between. The CDR3 is made up of 13 amino acids. In germline, CDR1 is KGHSH, CDR2 LQKENI. The CDR3 spells CASSPPNESPIYF. In DNA, the CDR3 is TGTGCCAGCTCACCACCCAACGAGTCTCCCATATATTTT.

V usage is TRBV7-2 and J usage is TRBJ2-7; D is possibly TRBD1 (5 bases). V shed 1 base and J shed 5 bases, with 9 bases lying between them. The germline V gene has CDR1 SGHTA and CDR2 FQGNSA. The CDR3 is made up of 13 amino acids. The CDR3 sequence is CASSLVAGNEQYF. CDR3 nucleotides: TGTGCCAGCAGCTTAGTGGCAGGGAACGAGCAGTACTTC.

V gene TRBV6-6 combines with J gene TRBJ1-2; 7 nucleotides agree with TRBD1. The CDR3 is 15 amino acids. Germline assignment: CDR1 MNHNY and CDR2 SVGAGI (reference sequence). V lost 4 bases to trimming and J lost 4 bases; unmatched junction nucleotides: 9. The DNA for the CDR3 is TGTGCCAGCAGTTTTACAGGGGCGGACCCCTATGGCTACACCTTC. It codes for CASSFTGADPYGYTF.

This clone occurred once. This chain connects TRBV29-1 to TRBJ2-3; 13 bases align to TRBD2. The CDR3 spans 15 residues. From germline, CDR1 is SQVTM and CDR2 ANQGSEA. V was pared by 7 bases and J by 2 bases, with 6 bases of the junction left unmatched. Here the CDR3 reads CSGEGLAGFTDTQYF. The CDR3 nucleotides are TGCAGCGGGGAGGGACTAGCGGGATTCACAGATACGCAGTATTTT.

The chain uses TRBV14 and TRBJ1-1, with unresolved D. Per germline, CDR1 SGHDN and CDR2 FVKESK. The CDR3 runs 18 residues. Trimming cost V 1 base and J 2 bases, with 20 bases left between them. DNA for the CDR3: TGTGCCAGCAGCCAAGTCGTGATACCCTTCGAGGAAAACACTGAAGCTTTCTTT. It is translated as CASSQVVIPFEENTEAFF.

The chain has TRBV7-9 and TRBJ2-7; TRBD2 matches 8 bases. The CDR3 is 15 residues long. V dropped 7 bases and J dropped 3; count of bases not matched to a gene: 11. CDR1 is SEHNR, CDR2 FQNEAQ, per germline (reference sequence). The CDR3 here is CASIPDGGGIYEQYF. CDR3 DNA: TGTGCCAGCATCCCGGACGGGGGGGGAATCTACGAGCAGTACTTC.

The chain joins TRBV6-5 to TRBJ1-5; unclear D gene. The germline CDR1 and CDR2 sequences are MNHEY and SVGAGI. CDR3 length: 14 residues. Trimming removed 5 bases at V and 2 bases at J, with 10 bases between. DNA for the CDR3: TGTGCCAGCAGTCCGTGGCGGGGCAATCAGCCCCAGCATTTT. Encoded protein: CASSPWRGNQPQHF.

The chain is built from TRBV25-1 and TRBJ1-6; TRBD1 might be the D (6 bases). Trimming shortened V by 3 bases and J by 4 bases, and 13 bases separated the two germline ends. Germline lookup yields CDR1 MGHDK and CDR2 SYGVNS. This CDR3 region has 16 residues. In DNA, the CDR3 is TGTGCCAGCAGTGATTGGGACACCGCTTATAATTCACCCCTCCACTTT. Translating it yields CASSDWDTAYNSPLHF.

The gene calls are TRBV13 and TRBJ1-5; a possible D gene is TRBD1 (6 bases). Trimming pared 4 bases from V and 7 bases from J, leaving 14 bases between. CDR1 and CDR2 from the germline V gene are PRHDT and FYEKMQ (reference sequence). This CDR3 contains 14 residues. The CDR3: CASSSSGAGQPQHF. The CDR3 DNA follows: TGTGCCAGCAGCTCCTCAGGGGCCGGGCAGCCCCAGCATTTT.